Listed below are T cell receptor beta chains from one sample, sequenced in a study of shared clonotypes between healthy human individuals. The table came from immunoSEQ multiplex PCR; TCRdb's copy has only in-frame clones and leaves some out. Among some 240,000 clones, over 60% were seen once, and the ten largest hold 11%. Sequencing input: memory CD4+ T cells sorted from blood. The receptors derive from a man aged 25-40 years in good health. CDR3s include the opening cysteine and the closing phenylalanine or tryptophan. Each record gives: D gene, J gene, V gene, CDR3 length, clone size, CDR3 protein, CDR3 DNA. The D gene is left open where the match is weak. Clone size, where shown, is once, few, many, or a class for clones that have expanded.

d_call: TRBD2; j_call: TRBJ2-7; v_call: TRBV6-6; cdr3_length: 15; clone_size: .; cdr3_aa: CASSGPDIAGYEQYF; cdr3_nt: TGTGCCAGCAGTGGGCCCGATATAGCGGGCTACGAGCAGTACTTC
d_call: TRBD2; j_call: TRBJ2-5; v_call: TRBV5-1; cdr3_length: 16; clone_size: .; cdr3_aa: CASSLSGGRGKETQYF; cdr3_nt: TGCGCCAGCAGCTTGTCCGGCGGGAGGGGGAAGGAGACCCAGTACTTC
d_call: .; j_call: TRBJ1-2; v_call: TRBV28; cdr3_length: 11; clone_size: few; cdr3_aa: CASSLHYGYTF; cdr3_nt: TGTGCCAGCAGTTTACACTATGGCTACACCTTC
d_call: TRBD2; j_call: TRBJ2-1; v_call: TRBV7-9; cdr3_length: 16; clone_size: few; cdr3_aa: CASSLSLAGAYNEQFF; cdr3_nt: TGTGCCAGCAGCTTAAGCCTAGCGGGGGCCTACAATGAGCAGTTCTTC
d_call: .; j_call: TRBJ2-2; v_call: TRBV28; cdr3_length: 16; clone_size: once; cdr3_aa: CASTSPMVKSTGELFF; cdr3_nt: TGTGCCAGCACCTCACCCATGGTGAAGAGCACCGGGGAGCTGTTTTTT
d_call: .; j_call: TRBJ2-7; v_call: TRBV11-2; cdr3_length: 14; clone_size: .; cdr3_aa: CASSSSTVRGEQYF; cdr3_nt: TGTGCCAGCAGCTCTAGTACGGTGAGGGGGGAGCAGTACTTC
d_call: TRBD1; j_call: TRBJ1-3; v_call: TRBV5-1; cdr3_length: 14; clone_size: .; cdr3_aa: CASITGGYRNTIYF; cdr3_nt: TGCGCCAGCATTACAGGGGGATACAGAAACACCATATATTTT
d_call: .; j_call: TRBJ2-6; v_call: TRBV29-1; cdr3_length: 16; clone_size: .; cdr3_aa: CSVVWTPSSGANVLTF; cdr3_nt: TGCAGCGTTGTGTGGACACCCAGCTCTGGGGCCAACGTCCTGACTTTC
d_call: TRBD1; j_call: TRBJ2-7; v_call: TRBV27; cdr3_length: 15; clone_size: few; cdr3_aa: CASSPRRTGGHEQYF; cdr3_nt: TGTGCCAGCAGTCCTCGCCGGACAGGGGGCCACGAGCAGTACTTC
d_call: .; j_call: TRBJ2-1; v_call: TRBV10-3; cdr3_length: 15; clone_size: many; cdr3_aa: CAISDSGGAYNEQFF; cdr3_nt: TGTGCCATCAGTGATTCCGGCGGGGCCTACAATGAGCAGTTCTTC
d_call: .; j_call: TRBJ1-5; v_call: TRBV10-1; cdr3_length: 14; clone_size: .; cdr3_aa: CASSEGTANQPQHF; cdr3_nt: TGCGCCAGCAGTGAGGGGACGGCTAATCAGCCCCAGCATTTT
d_call: .; j_call: TRBJ2-1; v_call: TRBV2; cdr3_length: 14; clone_size: .; cdr3_aa: CASSEQGPSVEQFF; cdr3_nt: TGTGCCAGCAGTGAACAGGGACCTTCTGTGGAGCAGTTCTTC
d_call: TRBD1; j_call: TRBJ2-7; v_call: TRBV7-6; cdr3_length: 16; clone_size: few; cdr3_aa: CASSGDRGLVPYEQYF; cdr3_nt: TGTGCCAGCAGCGGCGACAGGGGGCTAGTTCCCTACGAGCAGTACTTC
d_call: .; j_call: TRBJ2-7; v_call: TRBV28; cdr3_length: 14; clone_size: .; cdr3_aa: CASSFPTFSYEQYF; cdr3_nt: TGTGCCAGCAGTTTCCCCACCTTCTCCTACGAGCAGTACTTC
d_call: .; j_call: TRBJ1-5; v_call: TRBV30; cdr3_length: 13; clone_size: .; cdr3_aa: CAWSVSPAAPQHF; cdr3_nt: TGTGCCTGGAGTGTAAGCCCGGCAGCGCCCCAGCATTTT
d_call: .; j_call: TRBJ2-5; v_call: TRBV28; cdr3_length: 14; clone_size: many; cdr3_aa: CASSQGGNQETQYF; cdr3_nt: TGTGCCAGCAGCCAGGGAGGTAACCAAGAGACCCAGTACTTC
d_call: .; j_call: TRBJ2-7; v_call: TRBV7-9; cdr3_length: 13; clone_size: medium-sized; cdr3_aa: CASSRSGLSEQYF; cdr3_nt: TGTGCCAGCAGCCGCAGTGGGCTGTCGGAGCAGTACTTC
d_call: TRBD1; j_call: TRBJ1-1; v_call: TRBV10-2; cdr3_length: 17; clone_size: .; cdr3_aa: CASRSGTGGIRNTEAFF; cdr3_nt: TGCGCCAGCAGGTCCGGGACAGGGGGCATCCGGAACACTGAAGCTTTCTTT
d_call: .; j_call: TRBJ2-1; v_call: TRBV7-2; cdr3_length: 15; clone_size: .; cdr3_aa: CASSSSPRSYNEQFF; cdr3_nt: TGTGCCAGCAGCTCTTCACCCAGGAGCTACAATGAGCAGTTCTTC
d_call: TRBD2; j_call: TRBJ2-5; v_call: TRBV28; cdr3_length: 16; clone_size: .; cdr3_aa: CASSFGGGQREETQYF; cdr3_nt: TGTGCCAGCAGTTTTGGGGGAGGGCAGCGAGAAGAGACCCAGTACTTC
d_call: .; j_call: TRBJ2-6; v_call: TRBV10-3; cdr3_length: 17; clone_size: .; cdr3_aa: CAISGETGRSGANVLTF; cdr3_nt: TGTGCCATCAGTGGTGAAACAGGCAGATCTGGGGCCAACGTCCTGACTTTC
d_call: .; j_call: TRBJ2-3; v_call: TRBV6-6; cdr3_length: 11; clone_size: few; cdr3_aa: CATSPMDTQYF; cdr3_nt: TGTGCCACGAGCCCGATGGATACGCAGTATTTT
d_call: .; j_call: TRBJ2-7; v_call: TRBV30; cdr3_length: 12; clone_size: few; cdr3_aa: CAWIQNPYEQYF; cdr3_nt: TGTGCCTGGATACAGAACCCCTACGAGCAGTACTTC
d_call: TRBD1; j_call: TRBJ2-7; v_call: TRBV19; cdr3_length: 18; clone_size: .; cdr3_aa: CASSKLAGGRPFESEQYF; cdr3_nt: TGTGCCAGTAGTAAGTTGGCAGGGGGCCGCCCTTTCGAATCGGAGCAGTACTTC
d_call: .; j_call: TRBJ2-5; v_call: TRBV14; cdr3_length: 14; clone_size: .; cdr3_aa: CASSHRVFQETQYF; cdr3_nt: TGTGCCAGCAGCCACAGGGTTTTCCAAGAGACCCAGTACTTC
d_call: TRBD1; j_call: TRBJ1-4; v_call: TRBV5-1; cdr3_length: 12; clone_size: .; cdr3_aa: CASTTGGEKLFF; cdr3_nt: TGCGCCAGCACCACAGGGGGTGAAAAACTGTTTTTT
d_call: .; j_call: TRBJ2-3; v_call: TRBV19; cdr3_length: 15; clone_size: .; cdr3_aa: CASSDGSQGADTQYF; cdr3_nt: TGTGCCAGTAGTGACGGGAGCCAAGGTGCGGATACGCAGTATTTT
d_call: TRBD1; j_call: TRBJ1-3; v_call: TRBV18; cdr3_length: 15; clone_size: .; cdr3_aa: CASSPGDRVGNTIYF; cdr3_nt: TGTGCCAGCTCACCCGGGGACAGGGTTGGAAACACCATATATTTT
d_call: .; j_call: TRBJ1-4; v_call: TRBV2; cdr3_length: 14; clone_size: .; cdr3_aa: CASSGRDTSEKLFF; cdr3_nt: TGTGCCAGCAGTGGACGGGACACGTCTGAAAAACTGTTTTTT
d_call: .; j_call: TRBJ2-7; v_call: TRBV7-3; cdr3_length: 13; clone_size: once; cdr3_aa: CASSLGGQYEQYF; cdr3_nt: TGTGCCAGCAGCCTCGGGGGCCAGTACGAGCAGTACTTC
d_call: TRBD2; j_call: TRBJ2-3; v_call: TRBV5-1; cdr3_length: 15; clone_size: .; cdr3_aa: CASSSIAGLTDTQYF; cdr3_nt: TGCGCCAGCAGCTCCATAGCGGGGCTCACAGATACGCAGTATTTT
d_call: TRBD2; j_call: TRBJ2-3; v_call: TRBV14; cdr3_length: 15; clone_size: .; cdr3_aa: CASSRIAGGLATQYF; cdr3_nt: TGTGCCAGCAGCCGAATAGCGGGAGGGCTCGCTACGCAGTATTTT
d_call: .; j_call: TRBJ1-5; v_call: TRBV19; cdr3_length: 15; clone_size: once; cdr3_aa: CASSMGSEGNQPQHF; cdr3_nt: TGTGCCAGTAGTATGGGGTCTGAGGGCAATCAGCCCCAGCATTTT
d_call: .; j_call: TRBJ2-1; v_call: TRBV5-1; cdr3_length: 16; clone_size: .; cdr3_aa: CASSLVGGRRSNEQFF; cdr3_nt: TGCGCCAGCAGCTTGGTAGGGGGGCGGAGGAGCAATGAGCAGTTCTTC
d_call: .; j_call: TRBJ2-1; v_call: TRBV18; cdr3_length: 13; clone_size: .; cdr3_aa: CASSPASYGEQFF; cdr3_nt: TGTGCCAGCTCACCAGCCAGTTACGGTGAGCAGTTCTTC
d_call: .; j_call: TRBJ2-1; v_call: TRBV7-8; cdr3_length: 14; clone_size: .; cdr3_aa: CASSSGPSYNEQFF; cdr3_nt: TGTGCCAGCAGTTCCGGGCCTTCCTACAATGAGCAGTTCTTC
d_call: TRBD2; j_call: TRBJ2-1; v_call: TRBV5-1; cdr3_length: 11; clone_size: .; cdr3_aa: CASRGEDEQFF; cdr3_nt: TGCGCCAGCCGGGGGGAGGATGAGCAGTTCTTC
d_call: .; j_call: TRBJ2-7; v_call: TRBV5-6; cdr3_length: 13; clone_size: many; cdr3_aa: CASSFKRTHEQYF; cdr3_nt: TGTGCCAGCAGCTTCAAGCGGACCCACGAGCAGTACTTC
d_call: TRBD1; j_call: TRBJ1-1; v_call: TRBV11-2; cdr3_length: 13; clone_size: .; cdr3_aa: CASRGQGWTEAFF; cdr3_nt: TGTGCCAGCAGGGGACAGGGGTGGACTGAAGCTTTCTTT
d_call: .; j_call: TRBJ2-3; v_call: TRBV5-1; cdr3_length: 14; clone_size: .; cdr3_aa: CASSLVGLTDTQYF; cdr3_nt: TGCGCCAGCAGCTTGGTGGGGTTGACAGATACGCAGTATTTT
d_call: .; j_call: TRBJ2-2; v_call: TRBV28; cdr3_length: 15; clone_size: .; cdr3_aa: CASRPSGSRAGELFF; cdr3_nt: TGTGCCAGCAGGCCATCGGGGAGTAGGGCCGGGGAGCTGTTTTTT
d_call: .; j_call: TRBJ1-1; v_call: TRBV30; cdr3_length: 12; clone_size: .; cdr3_aa: CAWSKRNTEAFF; cdr3_nt: TGTGCCTGGAGTAAACGAAACACTGAAGCTTTCTTT
d_call: TRBD1; j_call: TRBJ2-3; v_call: TRBV5-5; cdr3_length: 17; clone_size: .; cdr3_aa: CASSLGTGSSSTDTQYF; cdr3_nt: TGTGCCAGCAGCTTGGGGACAGGATCCTCTAGCACAGATACGCAGTATTTT
d_call: .; j_call: TRBJ2-7; v_call: TRBV20-1; cdr3_length: 11; clone_size: .; cdr3_aa: CSATNNNEQYF; cdr3_nt: TGCAGTGCCACGAACAACAACGAGCAGTACTTC
d_call: .; j_call: TRBJ2-1; v_call: TRBV29-1; cdr3_length: 13; clone_size: .; cdr3_aa: CSAHPDSNNEQFF; cdr3_nt: TGCAGCGCCCATCCCGACAGCAACAATGAGCAGTTCTTC
d_call: TRBD1; j_call: TRBJ2-2; v_call: TRBV11-2; cdr3_length: 14; clone_size: .; cdr3_aa: CASSLGTGGRELFF; cdr3_nt: TGTGCCAGCAGCCTAGGGACAGGGGGAAGGGAGCTGTTTTTT
d_call: .; j_call: TRBJ1-5; v_call: TRBV30; cdr3_length: 13; clone_size: few; cdr3_aa: CAWDVGSNQPQHF; cdr3_nt: TGTGCCTGGGACGTTGGGAGCAATCAGCCCCAGCATTTT